These 20 T cell receptor beta chains originate from one sample sequenced in a study of control samples from healthy donors and cancer patients. The data were produced by immunoSEQ multiplex PCR, yet TCRdb's version contains in-frame clones alone and is incomplete. The table includes about 110,000 clones, 70% to 85% detected once. Material: blood. The receptors originated from a man in his late teens or twenties in good health.

The genes are TRBV19 and TRBJ2-5, with a possible D match to TRBD1 (5 bases). The CDR3 length is 11 residues. CDR1 LNHDA and CDR2 SQIVND come from the germline V gene (reference sequence). Between the trimmed V and J ends, which lost 2 bases and 7 bases, there was a span of 5 bases. The CDR3 nucleotides read TGTGCCAGTAGTATAAGGGGGACCCAGTACTTC. Protein sequence: CASSIRGTQYF.

The V and J genes are TRBV30 and TRBJ2-7; a possible D gene is TRBD1 (6 bases). The CDR3 totals 13 residues. The germline CDR1 and CDR2 sequences are GTSNPN and SVGIG (reference sequence). V was cut by 2 bases and J by 3 bases, with 11 bases left in between. The CDR3 DNA sequence: TGTGCCTGGAGTACGGGGACAAACTACGAGCAGTACGTC. Translated, it gives CAWSTGTNYEQYV.

This clone was counted only a few times. The chain employs TRBV5-1 and TRBJ1-1, with 8 bases that match TRBD1. The junction had 7 bases not matched to a gene; V was cut back by 2 bases and J by 7 bases. Per germline, CDR1 SGHRS and CDR2 YFSETQ. CDR3 length: 14 residues. DNA of the CDR3: TGCGCCAGCAGCTTCAAGGACAGGGAGAGTGAAGCTTTCTTT. Translating gives CASSFKDRESEAFF.

The V and J genes are TRBV4-3 and TRBJ2-1; a possible D gene is TRBD2 (6 bases). This CDR3 spans 15 amino acids. Germline CDR1 reads LGHNA; CDR2 reads YSLEER. V was cut by 3 bases and J by 6 bases, with 15 bases left in between. In DNA, the CDR3 is TGCGCCAGCAGCCATTCGAGGCTCGGGGGCAATGAGCAGTTCTTC. Translating it yields CASSHSRLGGNEQFF.

This clone has just a few counts. J is TRBJ2-4 and V is TRBV4-3; maybe TRBD2 (6 bases). The CDR3 extends over 14 amino acids. Trimming cost V 3 bases and J 4 bases, with 10 bases left between them. CDR1 is LGHNA and CDR2 is YSLEER in the germline V gene. Written as DNA, the CDR3 is TGCGCCAGCAGCCATGGCGGGGTGAAAAACATTCAGTACTTC. This translates into CASSHGGVKNIQYF.

The chain uses TRBV6-5 and TRBJ2-1; tentatively, D is TRBD1 (6 bases). Trimming removed 5 bases from V and 0 bases from J, with 11 bases in between. The CDR3 totals 15 residues. Per the germline V gene, CDR1 is MNHEY and CDR2 is SVGAGI. CDR3 DNA: TGTGCCAGCAGTCTCACAGGGCGCTCCTACAATGAGCAGTTCTTC. This sequence encodes CASSLTGRSYNEQFF.

This rearrangement joins TRBV6-5 to TRBJ1-5; weak D call: TRBD1 (5 bases). Trimming pared 6 bases from V and 7 bases from J, leaving 10 bases between. CDR3 length equals 12 residues. In germline, CDR1 is MNHEY, CDR2 SVGAGI. In nucleotides, the CDR3 is TGTGCCAGCAGCCCCCGGGGGCAGCCCCAGCATTTT. Encoded protein: CASSPRGQPQHF.

This clone was detected only a few times. CDR3 coding DNA: TGTGCCAGTGGACAGTGCTCTGAAGCTTTCTTT. The encoded protein is CASGQCSEAFF. This chain connects TRBV11-3 to TRBJ1-1; D is possibly TRBD1 (6 bases). Per germline, CDR1 SGHNT and CDR2 YENEEA. V gave up 9 bases and J gave up 6 bases, with 11 bases separating them. CDR3 length: 11 amino acids. The full variable domain, with the rest looked up from reference TRBV11-3 and TRBJ1-1, is EAGVVQSPRYKIIEKKQPVAFWCNPISGHNTLYWYLQNLGQGPELLIRYENEEAVDDSQLPKDRFSAERLKGVDSTLKIQPAELGDSAVYLCASGQCSEAFFGQGTRLTVV.

J is TRBJ2-3 and V is TRBV5-4; 10 bases fit TRBD1. Germline V gene sequence: CDR1 SGHNT, CDR2 YYREEE (reference sequence). With 4 bases clipped from V and 1 base from J, the junction kept 12 bases outside the gene matches. The CDR3 extends over 18 amino acids. The CDR3 loop is CASSTPGTGVGGTDTQYF. In DNA form, the CDR3 reads TGTGCCAGCAGCACACCCGGGACAGGGGTGGGGGGCACAGATACGCAGTATTTT.

V and J are TRBV5-4 and TRBJ2-7; 7 nucleotides match TRBD2. After removal of 7 bases from V and 0 bases from J, the junction contained 7 bases not matched to a gene. Germline CDR1 and CDR2: SGHNT and YYREEE (reference sequence). CDR3 size: 14 residues. The CDR3: CASRSSGPSYEQYF. In DNA form, the CDR3 reads TGTGCCAGCCGCTCTAGCGGCCCCTCCTACGAGCAGTACTTC. Supplemented by reference TRBV5-4 and TRBJ2-7, the full variable domain reads ETGVTQSPTHLIKTRGQQVTLRCSSQSGHNTVSWYQQALGQGPQFIFQYYREEENGRGNFPPRFSGLQFPNYSSELNVNALELDDSALYLCASRSSGPSYEQYFGPGTRLTVT.

V and J are TRBV27 and TRBJ1-6; no definite D call. The V gene lost 3 bases and the J gene lost 0 bases, with 12 bases spanning the gap. This CDR3 spans 17 amino acids. The germline V gene encodes CDR1 MNHEY and CDR2 SMNVEV (reference sequence). The CDR3 region has the DNA TGTGCCAGCAGTTTCGTTCCGCTGAGCTCCTATAATTCACCCCTCCACTTT. Translated, it gives CASSFVPLSSYNSPLHF.

J is TRBJ2-3 and V is TRBV4-3; D may be TRBD2 (7 bases). The CDR3 covers 18 residues. Trimming took off 3 bases at V and 2 bases at J, with 21 bases between the two ends. CDR1 is LGHNA and CDR2 is YSLEER in the germline V gene. The DNA for the CDR3 is TGCGCCAGCAGCCAGGGCGCGGGTTGGGGGGGCCCCACAGATACGCAGTATTTT. Amino acid sequence: CASSQGAGWGGPTDTQYF.

This clone showed up just once. This sequence joins TRBV19 and TRBJ2-6; D gene ambiguous. Trimming shortened V by 7 bases and J by 0 bases, and 19 bases separated the two germline ends. The CDR3 is 18 amino acids. CDR1 LNHDA and CDR2 SQIVND come from the germline V gene (reference sequence). CDR3 sequence reads: CASTMVGQAGSGANVLTF. The CDR3 nucleotides read TGTGCCAGTACCATGGTAGGGCAGGCCGGCTCTGGGGCCAACGTCCTGACTTTC. Full variable domain (remainder filled in from reference TRBV19 and TRBJ2-6): DGGITQSPKYLFRKEGQNVTLSCEQNLNHDAMYWYRQDPGQGLRLIYYSQIVNDFQKGDIAEGYSVSREKKESFPLTVTSAQKNPTAFYLCASTMVGQAGSGANVLTFGAGSRLTVL.

The chain couples TRBV11-2 to TRBJ1-2, with 10 nucleotides matching TRBD1. V lost 3 bases and J lost 1; bases outside the gene matches: 8. Looked up from germline, CDR1 is SGHAT and CDR2 is FQNNGV. This CDR3 comprises 17 residues. This CDR3 is CASSFLGTGVINYGYTF. CDR3 nucleotide sequence: TGTGCCAGCAGCTTTTTAGGGACAGGGGTGATTAACTATGGCTACACCTTC.

The V gene is TRBV6-1, the J gene TRBJ1-1, with a possible D match to TRBD1 (6 bases). Germline-derived CDR1 and CDR2 are MNHNS and SASEGT. The length of the CDR3 is 17 residues. V lost 1 base to trimming and J lost 5 bases, with 20 bases between them. CDR3 amino acids: CASSEEGAGEFYTEAFF. The DNA for the CDR3 is TGTGCCAGCAGTGAAGAAGGGGCAGGGGAGTTTTATACTGAAGCTTTCTTT.

This clone has just a few counts. The chain is built from TRBV6-1 and TRBJ2-1; no firm D call. The CDR3 runs to 13 residues. With 1 base removed from V and 12 bases from J, the gap between germline ends came to 13 bases. Germline V gene lookup returns CDR1 MNHNS and CDR2 SASEGT. The CDR3 spells CASSEGSPLAQFF. CDR3 in DNA: TGTGCCAGCAGTGAAGGCAGCCCCCTTGCGCAGTTCTTC.

The chain combines TRBV13 with TRBJ2-7, with 7 bases identical to TRBD1. Unmatched junction bases numbered 7, after V lost 5 bases and J lost 0 bases. The germline CDR1 and CDR2 sequences are PRHDT and FYEKMQ (reference sequence). This CDR3 region has 15 residues. CDR3 protein: CASSLDREGSYEQYV. As DNA, the CDR3 is TGTGCCAGCAGCCTTGACAGGGAAGGCTCCTACGAGCAGTACGTC.

This clone occurred once. V usage is TRBV2 and J usage is TRBJ2-3; D is perhaps TRBD1 or TRBD2 (5 bases each). The CDR3 contains 15 residues. Germline-derived CDR1 and CDR2 are SNHLY and FYNNEI. V was cut by 6 bases and J by 0 bases, with 13 bases left in between. The DNA for the CDR3 is TGTGCCAGCAGCCCCAGGTGGGGGAGCACAGATACGCAGTATTTT. This sequence encodes CASSPRWGSTDTQYF. Using reference TRBV2 and TRBJ2-3 for the parts outside the CDR3, the full variable domain is EPEVTQTPSHQVTQMGQEVILRCVPISNHLYFYWYRQILGQKVEFLVSFYNNEISEKSEIFDDQFSVERPDGSNFTLKIRSTKLEDSAMYFCASSPRWGSTDTQYFGPGTRLTVL.

The sample holds one count of this clone. J is TRBJ1-5 and V is TRBV28, with a tentative D call TRBD1 (5 bases). With 1 base removed from V and 4 bases from J, the gap between germline ends came to 8 bases. The germline CDR1 and CDR2 sequences are MDHEN and SYDVKM. The CDR3 contains 14 residues. CDR3: CASSLSDRNQPQHF. The CDR3 DNA reads TGTGCCAGCAGTTTATCAGACAGAAATCAGCCCCAGCATTTT.

V and J are TRBV5-4 and TRBJ1-1; D call uncertain. V was cut by 3 bases and J by 0 bases, with 12 bases left in between. The V gene's germline CDR1 is SGHNT and CDR2 YYREEE (reference sequence). There are 15 residues in the CDR3. The CDR3 nucleotides read TGTGCCAGCAGCTCCCGGGATCTTATGAACACTGAAGCTTTCTTT. Translating it yields CASSSRDLMNTEAFF.